The 14 T cell receptor beta chains presented below share a single source sample, sequenced in a study of T cells after yellow fever vaccination. TCRdb redid the calling of the 5' RACE reads with MiXCR, one entry per CDR3 protein. The sample carries around 340,000 distinct CDR3 sequences, 8.5% to 10% recorded once. The sequences come from PBMCs, collected on the day of the first yellow fever vaccination. The receptors here all came from a young man who received the YFV17D yellow fever vaccine.

The sample holds one count of this clonotype. Germline and junction disagree at one end, which may indicate a read error. V and J are TRBV29-1 and TRBJ2-7, with TRBD1 matching 9 bases. CDR3 length: 15 residues. The germline V gene encodes CDR1 SQVTM and CDR2 ANQGSEA. Here the CDR3 reads CSVGDREVTANEQNF. The CDR3 region has the DNA TGCAGCGTCGGGGACAGGGAGGTGACTGCCAACGAGCAGAACTTC.

This clonotype was seen a few times. The chain uses TRBV25-1 and TRBJ2-5; D is uncertain. Per the germline V gene, CDR1 is MGHDK and CDR2 is SYGVNS. V lost 4 bases, J lost 4 bases, and 10 bases lay in between. This CDR3 has 13 amino acids. Written as DNA, the CDR3 is TGTGCCAGCAGTGCGTCAGCGTCAGAGACCCAGTACTTC. Encoded protein: CASSASASETQYF. The full variable domain, completed using reference TRBV25-1 and TRBJ2-5, is EADIYQTPRYLVIGTGKKITLECSQTMGHDKMYWYQQDPGMELHLIHYSYGVNSTEKGDLSSESTVSRIRTEHFPLTLESARPSHTSQYLCASSASASETQYFGPGTRLLVL.

This clonotype has a handful of counts. V is TRBV6-2 or TRBV6-3 and J is TRBJ2-1; the D is unclear. V lost 0 bases, J lost 9 bases, and 15 bases lay in between. From germline, CDR1 is MNHEY and CDR2 SVGEGT. The CDR3 length is 15 residues. The CDR3 sequence: CASSYSLSSPTEQFF. The CDR3 DNA sequence: TGTGCCAGCAGTTACTCGTTATCGTCTCCTACTGAGCAGTTCTTC.

This clonotype turned up a few times. V gene TRBV5-6 combines with J gene TRBJ1-4, with 9 bases aligning to TRBD1. Germline values: CDR1 SGHDT, CDR2 YYEEEE. With 0 bases clipped from V and 8 bases from J, the junction kept 8 bases outside the gene matches. CDR3 length: 16 residues. CDR3: CASSLDGTGLREKLFF. The CDR3 nucleotides are TGTGCCAGCAGCTTGGACGGGACAGGGTTACGGGAAAAACTGTTTTTT.

A few counts support this clonotype. The gene calls are TRBV6-1 and TRBJ2-6; 7 bases are a match to TRBD1. V shed 8 bases, J shed 1 base, and the junction held 11 bases outside the gene matches. Germline V gene lookup returns CDR1 MNHNS and CDR2 SASEGT. The CDR3 totals 17 residues. The CDR3 protein is CASGQTGFYSGANVLTF. In DNA, the CDR3 is TGTGCCAGCGGCCAGACAGGGTTTTATTCTGGGGCCAACGTCCTGACTTTC.

At least ten counts were recorded for this clonotype. This sequence joins TRBV12-3 or TRBV12-4 and TRBJ2-5; TRBD2 aligns across 10 bases. The V gene end was trimmed by 6 bases and the J gene end by 4 bases; junction bases not matched to a gene: 5. CDR3 size: 14 residues. CDR3 DNA sequence: TGTGCCAGCAGGCTAGCGGGGGTAGGAGAGACCCAGTACTTC. As protein: CASRLAGVGETQYF.

Points on this clonotype: At one end, the junction sequence differs from germline, possibly due to a read error. V gene TRBV4-2 combines with J gene TRBJ2-2, with a weak D call TRBD2 (5 bases). The CDR3 consists of 15 residues. Germline CDR1 is LGHNA and CDR2 is YNFKEQ. The CDR3 is CASSPRVNGAGDLFF. The CDR3 nucleotides are TGTGCCAGCAGCCCCCGGGTCAATGGAGCCGGGGATCTGTTTTTT.

The rearrangement uses TRBV7-9 and TRBJ2-1, with 11 nucleotides matching TRBD2. Germline CDR1 SEHNR, CDR2 FQNEAQ (reference sequence). The CDR3 is 16 residues long. J was trimmed by 3 bases and V by 6 bases; bases with no gene match: 7. The CDR3 DNA is TGTGCCAGCAGGGACACTAGCGGGGGCCACTACAATGAGCAGTTCTTC. Amino acids: CASRDTSGGHYNEQFF.

V usage is TRBV7-3 and J usage is TRBJ2-1; the match to TRBD2 covers 7 bases. The CDR3 loop spans 15 amino acids. With 4 bases clipped from V and 4 bases from J, the junction kept 7 bases outside the gene matches. Per the germline V gene, CDR1 is SGHTA and CDR2 is FQGTGA. The CDR3: CASSWGGSLYNEQFF. The CDR3 region has the DNA TGTGCCAGCAGCTGGGGCGGGAGCCTTTACAATGAGCAGTTCTTC.

The J gene is TRBJ2-3, the V gene TRBV9, with 9 bases that match TRBD2. Germline trimming cut 1 base from V and 4 bases from J; bases unmatched to any gene: 1. The CDR3 is 14 amino acids. Germline CDR1 and CDR2: SGDLS and YYNGEE. The CDR3 sequence: CASSVSGGPDTQYF. The CDR3 DNA reads TGTGCCAGCAGCGTAAGCGGGGGGCCAGATACGCAGTATTTT. Drawing the rest from reference TRBV9 and TRBJ2-3, the complete variable domain is DSGVTQTPKHLITATGQRVTLRCSPRSGDLSVYWYQQSLDQGLQFLIQYYNGEERAKGNILERFSAQQFPDLHSELNLSSLELGDSALYFCASSVSGGPDTQYFGPGTRLTVL.

A few counts support this clonotype. The J gene is TRBJ1-2, the V gene TRBV13; D may be TRBD1 (6 bases). Per the germline V gene, CDR1 is PRHDT and CDR2 is FYEKMQ (reference sequence). V lost 6 bases, J lost 4 bases, and 18 bases lay in between. The CDR3 runs 15 residues. CDR3 DNA: TGTGCCAGCAGTACTTCAAGGGGGTTCGGCTATGGCTACACCTTC. It specifies CASSTSRGFGYGYTF.

This clonotype was counted ten times or more. The CDR3 sequence is CASSYRRQPQHF. CDR3 in DNA: TGTGCCAGCAGTTACCGAAGACAGCCCCAGCATTTT. The genes are TRBV6-6 and TRBJ1-5; D is unclear. The V end was cut by 2 bases, the J end by 7 bases, with 6 bases between. Germline assignment: CDR1 MNHNY and CDR2 SVGAGI (reference sequence). CDR3 length equals 12 residues.

This clonotype came up many times. This chain links TRBV6-5 with TRBJ1-1; a weak D match, TRBD1 (5 bases). The V end lost 2 bases, the J end lost 5 bases, and 12 bases lay between the germline ends. Germline V gives CDR1 MNHEY, CDR2 SVGAGI. This CDR3 has 14 residues. The DNA for the CDR3 is TGTGCCAGCAGTTACGTGGGGGGAAAGACTGAAGCTTTCTTT. Translating it yields CASSYVGGKTEAFF.

Turning to this clonotype: At one end the junction does not follow the germline gene, possibly because of a read error. The genes are TRBV7-2 and TRBJ2-1; no clear D gene. Germline V lookup: CDR1 SGHTA, CDR2 FQGNSA. The CDR3 totals 13 residues. The CDR3, as DNA: TGTGCCAACAGCTTTAACGCACACAATGAGCAGTTCTTC. Translated: CANSFNAHNEQFF.